This is a list of T cell receptor beta chains from one sample in a study of blood T cell repertoires in COVID-19. Repertoires were generated with immunoSEQ multiplex PCR, while TCRdb's copy carries only in-frame clones and drops some. This sample carries 250,000 to 350,000 clones, 70% to 90% of them seen once, and the ten largest clones take 0.87%. The sample was peripheral blood. The receptors come from a human donor with COVID-19, enrolled during active disease. The donor label of this sample is uncertain. CDR3s include the opening cysteine and the closing phenylalanine or tryptophan. Each record gives: CDR3 protein, CDR3 DNA, J gene, clone size, D gene, V gene. D genes are given only for firm matches. The size of a clone is reported for some rows only, either as once, few or many, or as a class for expanded clones.

CDR3aa: CSASIRQNSPLHF
CDR3nt: TGCAGTGCTAGTATCCGACAGAATTCACCCCTCCACTTT
j_gene: TRBJ1-6
abundance: .
d_gene: .
v_gene: TRBV20-1

CDR3aa: CASSEEANYGYTF
CDR3nt: TGTGCCAGCAGTGAGGAGGCTAACTATGGCTACACCTTC
j_gene: TRBJ1-2
abundance: .
d_gene: .
v_gene: TRBV6-1

CDR3aa: CASSLAKGSGRIETQYF
CDR3nt: TGCGCCAGCAGCTTGGCCAAGGGTAGCGGGAGGATAGAGACCCAGTACTTC
j_gene: TRBJ2-5
abundance: .
d_gene: TRBD2
v_gene: TRBV5-1

CDR3aa: CASSSSDQPQHF
CDR3nt: TGTGCCAGCAGCTCATCGGATCAGCCCCAGCATTTT
j_gene: TRBJ1-5
abundance: .
d_gene: .
v_gene: TRBV7-2

CDR3aa: CASSLRWIAALNIQYF
CDR3nt: TGTGCCAGCAGCTTGAGGTGGATCGCGGCCTTAAACATTCAGTACTTC
j_gene: TRBJ2-4
abundance: .
d_gene: .
v_gene: TRBV5-8

CDR3aa: CASTRAGSYNEQFF
CDR3nt: TGTGCCAGCACACGAGCGGGATCCTACAATGAGCAGTTCTTC
j_gene: TRBJ2-1
abundance: .
d_gene: TRBD2
v_gene: TRBV7-2

CDR3aa: CASSLWASGRSKGYEQYF
CDR3nt: TGTGCCAGCAGCTTGTGGGCCAGCGGGAGGAGTAAAGGGTACGAGCAGTACTTC
j_gene: TRBJ2-7
abundance: .
d_gene: TRBD2
v_gene: TRBV5-6

CDR3aa: CASSIPLGTEAFF
CDR3nt: TGTGCCAGTAGTATCCCCCTCGGGACTGAAGCTTTCTTT
j_gene: TRBJ1-1
abundance: .
d_gene: .
v_gene: TRBV19

CDR3aa: CASKTHYRLNTEAFF
CDR3nt: TGTGCCAGCAAGACCCATTACAGGCTGAACACTGAAGCTTTCTTT
j_gene: TRBJ1-1
abundance: .
d_gene: .
v_gene: TRBV28

CDR3aa: CASSLGQSNEKLFF
CDR3nt: TGCGCCAGCAGCTTGGGACAGTCTAATGAAAAACTGTTTTTT
j_gene: TRBJ1-4
abundance: .
d_gene: .
v_gene: TRBV5-1

CDR3aa: CAWRGGQGYTEAFF
CDR3nt: TGTGCCTGGAGGGGGGGACAGGGGTACACTGAAGCTTTCTTT
j_gene: TRBJ1-1
abundance: once
d_gene: TRBD1
v_gene: TRBV30

CDR3aa: CASSFQTGGANEKLFF
CDR3nt: TGTGCCAGCAGTTTCCAAACGGGGGGGGCTAATGAAAAACTGTTTTTT
j_gene: TRBJ1-4
abundance: .
d_gene: .
v_gene: TRBV28

CDR3aa: CASRRAGTSNTEAFF
CDR3nt: TGTGCCAGCAGAAGAGCCGGGACATCGAACACTGAAGCTTTCTTT
j_gene: TRBJ1-1
abundance: .
d_gene: .
v_gene: TRBV9

CDR3aa: CASSMGGPSPLHF
CDR3nt: TGTGCCAGTAGTATGGGGGGACCTTCACCCCTCCACTTT
j_gene: TRBJ1-6
abundance: .
d_gene: .
v_gene: TRBV19

CDR3aa: CASSIDRDNQPQHF
CDR3nt: TGTGCCAGTAGTATAGACAGGGACAATCAGCCCCAGCATTTT
j_gene: TRBJ1-5
abundance: .
d_gene: .
v_gene: TRBV19

CDR3aa: CASSLTGVGDTQYF
CDR3nt: TGTGCCAGCAGCTTGACGGGGGTCGGAGATACGCAGTATTTT
j_gene: TRBJ2-3
abundance: .
d_gene: .
v_gene: TRBV5-8

CDR3aa: CAGGQGATNEKLFF
CDR3nt: TGTGCCGGGGGACAGGGAGCAACTAATGAAAAACTGTTTTTT
j_gene: TRBJ1-4
abundance: .
d_gene: TRBD1
v_gene: TRBV19